This is a list of T cell receptor beta chains from one sample in a study of cytomegalovirus exposure and HLA in healthy donors. Sequencing was performed with immunoSEQ multiplex PCR; in TCRdb, only in-frame clones are kept and a portion is missing. The table records about 150,000 clones, over 75% of them present only once. Sequencing input: PBMCs. The receptors here all came from a man aged 25 to 40 in good health and CMV-seropositive. Each CDR3 is given with its conserved first and last residue. The D gene is left open where the match is weak. Size tells how often a clone was seen (once, few, many) or the class of an expanded clone, and some rows leave it out.

clone_size: once; v_call: TRBV13; j_call: TRBJ2-1; d_call: TRBD2; cdr3_nt: TGTGCCAGCAGCTTAGTTGCGGCGGGAGGAGGGGAGCAGTTCTTC; cdr3_aa: CASSLVAAGGGEQFF
clone_size: -; v_call: TRBV7-2; j_call: TRBJ2-3; d_call: TRBD2; cdr3_nt: TGTGCCAGCAGCTTAGCTAGCGGGAGGACAGATACGCAGTATTTT; cdr3_aa: CASSLASGRTDTQYF
clone_size: -; v_call: TRBV7-5; j_call: TRBJ1-2; d_call: -; cdr3_nt: TGTGCCAGAAGCTTAGTTGAGCCACGTTATCCGACTCCATTCTATGGCTACACCTTC; cdr3_aa: CARSLVEPRYPTPFYGYTF
clone_size: once; v_call: TRBV6-5; j_call: TRBJ2-7; d_call: TRBD1; cdr3_nt: TGTGCCAGCAGTCGACAGGGACCCTACGAGCAGTACTTC; cdr3_aa: CASSRQGPYEQYF
clone_size: -; v_call: TRBV5-1; j_call: TRBJ1-5; d_call: -; cdr3_nt: TGCGCCAGCAGCTTGTTTGCGGGGACCAATCAGCCCCAGCATTTT; cdr3_aa: CASSLFAGTNQPQHF
clone_size: -; v_call: TRBV11-1; j_call: TRBJ2-7; d_call: TRBD1; cdr3_nt: TGTGCCAGCAGCCCGGCGGACAGGGGGAGCGGCCGACCTTCCTACGAGCAGTACTTC; cdr3_aa: CASSPADRGSGRPSYEQYF
clone_size: -; v_call: TRBV21-1; j_call: TRBJ2-5; d_call: -; cdr3_nt: TGTGCCAGCAGCAAATTCGCCCTACTAGCGGGGGTGAGACCCCAGTACTTC; cdr3_aa: CASSKFALLAGVRPQYF
clone_size: -; v_call: TRBV5-5; j_call: TRBJ2-7; d_call: TRBD1; cdr3_nt: TGTGCCAGCAGCCACCCAGGGGGTCTCTACGAGCAGTACTTC; cdr3_aa: CASSHPGGLYEQYF
clone_size: once; v_call: TRBV29-1; j_call: TRBJ2-5; d_call: TRBD2; cdr3_nt: TGCAGCGTTGGGGGACTAGCGGGTGGTGAGACCCAGTACTTC; cdr3_aa: CSVGGLAGGETQYF
clone_size: few; v_call: TRBV2; j_call: TRBJ2-1; d_call: TRBD1; cdr3_nt: TGTGCCAGCAGGGACTGGGGACAGTCTAATGAGCAGTTCTTC; cdr3_aa: CASRDWGQSNEQFF
clone_size: once; v_call: TRBV5-1; j_call: TRBJ2-3; d_call: TRBD1; cdr3_nt: TGCGCCAGCAGCTGGGACAGGGGCACAGATACGCAGTATTTT; cdr3_aa: CASSWDRGTDTQYF
clone_size: -; v_call: TRBV2; j_call: TRBJ2-7; d_call: -; cdr3_nt: TGTGCCAGCAGTGGAACGGGACTCCTCCGGTACGAGCAGTACTTC; cdr3_aa: CASSGTGLLRYEQYF
clone_size: -; v_call: TRBV28; j_call: TRBJ2-1; d_call: TRBD2; cdr3_nt: TGTGCCAGCACTGAAGGGGGACTAGCGGGCAATGAGCAGTTCTTC; cdr3_aa: CASTEGGLAGNEQFF
clone_size: -; v_call: TRBV11-3; j_call: TRBJ1-5; d_call: TRBD1; cdr3_nt: TGTGCCAGCAGCTTAGCTAAGGACAGGGTCCAGCCCCAGCATTTT; cdr3_aa: CASSLAKDRVQPQHF
clone_size: -; v_call: TRBV7-8; j_call: TRBJ2-3; d_call: TRBD2; cdr3_nt: TGTGCCAGCAGCCTGGGGGCGGGAAAGCGGACCTTGGCTAGCGGGAGCACAGATACGCAGTATTTT; cdr3_aa: CASSLGAGKRTLASGSTDTQYF
clone_size: -; v_call: TRBV14; j_call: TRBJ1-1; d_call: -; cdr3_nt: TGTGCCAGCAGCCAAGGAAACTACAAAGCTTTCTTT; cdr3_aa: CASSQGNYKAFF
clone_size: -; v_call: TRBV4-1; j_call: TRBJ2-7; d_call: TRBD1; cdr3_nt: TGCGCCAGCAGCCAAGCTCCGGGACAGGGCTACGAGCAGTACTTC; cdr3_aa: CASSQAPGQGYEQYF
clone_size: -; v_call: TRBV6-6; j_call: TRBJ2-1; d_call: TRBD1; cdr3_nt: TGTGCCAGCAGTCCGGGACAGGGATCCTACAATGAGCAGTTCTTC; cdr3_aa: CASSPGQGSYNEQFF
clone_size: -; v_call: TRBV5-6; j_call: TRBJ1-1; d_call: TRBD1; cdr3_nt: TGTGCCAGCAGCAAAAGACAGGGTAGGTCCCGTGAAGCTTTCTTT; cdr3_aa: CASSKRQGRSREAFF
clone_size: -; v_call: TRBV7-2; j_call: TRBJ2-5; d_call: TRBD1; cdr3_nt: TGTGCCAGCAGCTCACAGGGGGGAGGACAGAGGCAAGAGACCCAGTACTTC; cdr3_aa: CASSSQGGGQRQETQYF
clone_size: -; v_call: TRBV5-1; j_call: TRBJ2-7; d_call: TRBD2; cdr3_nt: TGCGCCAGCAGCTTGGTGCCTAGCGGGCCGGGAGAGCAGTACTTC; cdr3_aa: CASSLVPSGPGEQYF
clone_size: -; v_call: TRBV11-2; j_call: TRBJ2-5; d_call: -; cdr3_nt: TGTGCCAGCAGCCCGCACAGAAACCAAGAGACCCAGTACTTC; cdr3_aa: CASSPHRNQETQYF
clone_size: -; v_call: TRBV7-7; j_call: TRBJ2-3; d_call: TRBD2; cdr3_nt: TGTGCCAGCAGCTTAGCGGGACTAACATCGTCGCAGTATTTT; cdr3_aa: CASSLAGLTSSQYF
clone_size: -; v_call: TRBV14; j_call: TRBJ2-6; d_call: -; cdr3_nt: TGTGCCAGCAGCCCCAGGGTGAGGACCGCTGGGGCCAACGGCCTGACTTTC; cdr3_aa: CASSPRVRTAGANGLTF
clone_size: -; v_call: TRBV18; j_call: TRBJ2-7; d_call: TRBD1; cdr3_nt: TGTGCCAGCTCACCACTCTCCGGACAGGGCACCAAATTTTTTCACGAGCAGTACTTC; cdr3_aa: CASSPLSGQGTKFFHEQYF
clone_size: -; v_call: TRBV6-5; j_call: TRBJ2-4; d_call: -; cdr3_nt: TGTGCCAGCAGCCAGCCTCGGGACAACAAAAACATTCAGTACTTC; cdr3_aa: CASSQPRDNKNIQYF
clone_size: -; v_call: TRBV7-8; j_call: TRBJ1-6; d_call: -; cdr3_nt: TGTGCCAGCAGCTTAGTAGGCCAGGTGATTAATTCACCCCTCCACTTT; cdr3_aa: CASSLVGQVINSPLHF
clone_size: -; v_call: TRBV5-1; j_call: TRBJ1-2; d_call: -; cdr3_nt: TGCGCCAGCAGCCCGGACAGTAACTATGGCTACACCTTC; cdr3_aa: CASSPDSNYGYTF
clone_size: -; v_call: TRBV5-6; j_call: TRBJ2-6; d_call: -; cdr3_nt: TGTGCCAGCAGCTTGCAGGTTGTTGGGGCCAACGTCCTGACTTTC; cdr3_aa: CASSLQVVGANVLTF
clone_size: -; v_call: TRBV27; j_call: TRBJ1-3; d_call: -; cdr3_nt: TGTGCCAGCAGTCCCTCGGACATTCAAGGAAACACCATATATTTT; cdr3_aa: CASSPSDIQGNTIYF